A selection of T cell receptor beta chains follows, all from one sample in a study of blood T cell repertoires in COVID-19. Measured with immunoSEQ multiplex PCR; TCRdb has only the in-frame clones, and not every one. The sample includes 110,000 to 150,000 clones, about 87% of them seen just once. Sequencing was done on a sample of peripheral blood. These receptors were taken from a human donor in a cohort sampled during active COVID-19. Each CDR3 is given with its conserved first and last residue. Each record gives: J gene, CDR3 length, V gene, CDR3 protein.

TRBJ2-7,15,TRBV4-1,CASSQDRGRGYEQYF
TRBJ2-1,17,TRBV6-8,CASSLRLSGRAYNEQFF
TRBJ2-7,13,TRBV6-5,CASNSRDSYEQYF
TRBJ2-7,16,TRBV5-1,CASSFNGLAGSYEQYF
TRBJ2-1,15,TRBV28,CASSLDLVGNNEQFF
TRBJ1-2,10,TRBV6-6,CASRSDGYTF
TRBJ2-1,17,TRBV7-9,CASSLYYGADRHNEQFF
TRBJ2-7,15,TRBV2,CASSEATSGEYEQYF
TRBJ1-5,17,TRBV6-4,CASTKGQGLISNQPQHF
TRBJ2-7,15,TRBV7-2,CASSYGSRVSYEQYF
TRBJ2-5,16,TRBV10-3,CAISESLGLAQETQYF
TRBJ2-1,16,TRBV15,CATSRDGGTRGDEQFF
TRBJ2-3,14,TRBV29-1,CSVDGGMGTDTQYF
TRBJ1-2,14,TRBV7-2,CASSLAHQGKGYTF
TRBJ1-4,13,TRBV6-5,CASRRGRAEKLFF
TRBJ2-2,13,TRBV7-3,CASSLERTGELFF
TRBJ2-7,14,TRBV11-2,CASSLDRLRGEQYF
TRBJ1-2,16,TRBV5-4,CASSLDGQGAYYGYTF
TRBJ2-5,17,TRBV7-8,CASSLGLAGVGAETQYF
TRBJ2-1,14,TRBV25-1,CASSGTAVYNEQFF
TRBJ2-1,14,TRBV14,CASSRTGHYNEQFF
TRBJ2-7,14,TRBV18,CASSPRGSGYEQYF
TRBJ1-1,17,TRBV6-6,CASSPFRGQTMNTEAFF
TRBJ2-1,17,TRBV7-9,CASSLGSGRVGDNEQFF
TRBJ1-5,14,TRBV7-9,CASGEGNNNQPQHF
TRBJ2-7,13,TRBV9,CASSLGTAYEQYF
TRBJ1-1,18,TRBV5-3,CARSFTRPLTDQNTEAFF
TRBJ1-4,16,TRBV7-2,CASSLVYGTGGEKLFF
TRBJ2-6,16,TRBV7-9,CASSLRGWSGANVLTF
TRBJ2-5,16,TRBV11-1,CASSLGLAGAQETQYF
TRBJ1-2,15,TRBV27,CASSLSSGIPGGYTF
TRBJ2-7,14,TRBV9,CASSVQGGNYEQYF
TRBJ1-3,18,TRBV5-1,CASSYGGAGGSSGNTIYF
TRBJ1-3,18,TRBV24-1,CATSDLLDRGRLRNTIYF
TRBJ2-7,16,TRBV11-2,CASRGSSGGASYEQYF
TRBJ2-2,14,TRBV28,CASSFLGGLRELFF
TRBJ2-5,16,TRBV28,CASSSIDRVGEETQYF
TRBJ2-7,12,TRBV7-9,CASSSQGNEQYF
TRBJ2-1,15,TRBV2,CASSGGGASYNEQFF
TRBJ1-2,13,TRBV10-1,CASSADRGIGYTF
TRBJ2-6,16,TRBV7-2,CASSFQSGAGANVLTF
TRBJ1-2,13,TRBV5-1,CASSLDGQGGYTF
TRBJ2-3,13,TRBV6-5,CASIAQGTDTQYF
TRBJ2-7,11,TRBV20-1,CSASTSYEQYF